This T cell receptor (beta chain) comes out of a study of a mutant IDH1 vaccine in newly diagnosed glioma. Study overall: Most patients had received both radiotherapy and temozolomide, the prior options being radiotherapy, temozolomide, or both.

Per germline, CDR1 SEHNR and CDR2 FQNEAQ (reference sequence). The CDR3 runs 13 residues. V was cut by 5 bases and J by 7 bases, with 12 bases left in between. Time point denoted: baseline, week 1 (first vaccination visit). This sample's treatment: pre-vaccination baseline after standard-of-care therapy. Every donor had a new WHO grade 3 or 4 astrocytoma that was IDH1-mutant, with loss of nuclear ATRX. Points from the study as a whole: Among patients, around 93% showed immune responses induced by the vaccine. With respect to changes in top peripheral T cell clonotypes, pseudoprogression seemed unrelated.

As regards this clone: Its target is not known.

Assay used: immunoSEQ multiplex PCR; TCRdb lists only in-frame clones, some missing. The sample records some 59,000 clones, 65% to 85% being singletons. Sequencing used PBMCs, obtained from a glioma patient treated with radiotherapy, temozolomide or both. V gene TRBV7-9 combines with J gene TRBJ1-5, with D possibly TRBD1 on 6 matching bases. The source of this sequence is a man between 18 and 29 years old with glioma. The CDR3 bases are TGTGCCAGCAGCGCAGGGGCGAAACAGCCCCAGCATTTT. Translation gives CASSAGAKQPQHF. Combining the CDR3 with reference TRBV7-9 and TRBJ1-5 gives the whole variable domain DTGVSQNPRHKITKRGQNVTFRCDPISEHNRLYWYRQTLGQGPEFLTYFQNEAQLEKSRLLSDRFSAERPKGSFSTLEIQRTEQGDSAMYLCASSAGAKQPQHFGDGTRLSIL.